One and the same sample provided the 19 T cell receptor beta chains below, sequenced in a study of OX40 agonist ivuxolimab in advanced cancers. This table comes from immunoSEQ multiplex PCR, and its TCRdb copy is limited to in-frame clones, with some not included. Among 78,000 or so clones listed, more than 85% were seen once. The sequenced sample was CD4+ or CD8+ T cells sorted from blood, obtained in a trial of the OX40 agonist ivuxolimab. Every receptor here comes from an adult with an advanced solid tumor such as melanoma, head and neck, liver or kidney cancer.

This chain joins TRBV9 and TRBJ2-2; no clear D gene. CDR1 SGDLS and CDR2 YYNGEE come from the germline V gene. V lost 5 bases and J 5 bases, leaving 4 bases between the germline ends. The CDR3 is made up of 11 amino acids. In nucleotides, the CDR3 is TGTGCCAGCAGTCGAACCGGGGAGCTGTTTTTT. It yields the protein CASSRTGELFF.

This clone has a single count. The chain has TRBV11-3 and TRBJ2-3; D is unclear. The germline V gene encodes CDR1 SGHNT and CDR2 YENEEA. With 2 bases removed from V and 2 bases from J, the gap between germline ends came to 5 bases. CDR3 length: 13 residues. The CDR3 spells CASSLSFTDTQYF. In DNA form, the CDR3 reads TGTGCCAGCAGCTTAAGTTTCACAGATACGCAGTATTTT.

The genes are TRBV27 and TRBJ1-1; 7 bases fit TRBD1. Germline V lookup: CDR1 MNHEY, CDR2 SMNVEV (reference sequence). This CDR3 spans 16 amino acids. V lost 5 bases and J lost 1; bases outside the gene matches: 10. The CDR3 region is CASSPMWTGKNTEAFF. CDR3 nucleotide sequence: TGTGCCAGCAGTCCCATGTGGACAGGTAAGAACACTGAAGCTTTCTTT.

The chain has TRBV6-6 and TRBJ2-3; D gene unclear. Per the germline V gene, CDR1 is MNHNY and CDR2 is SVGAGI (reference sequence). This CDR3 has 15 residues. The V end was cut by 6 bases, the J end by 4 bases, with 17 bases between. The CDR3 nucleotides are TGTGCCAGCAGAAAGGACGGAACCTACCCAGATACGCAGTATTTT. This encodes CASRKDGTYPDTQYF.

The chain employs TRBV6-5 and TRBJ1-3, with TRBD1 matching over 7 bases. The CDR3 contains 15 residues. Germline V gives CDR1 MNHEY, CDR2 SVGAGI. V was pared by 6 bases and J by 0 bases, with 5 bases of the junction left unmatched. The CDR3 nucleotides read TGTGCCAGCAGACCCGGGACAGCCTCTGGAAACACCATATATTTT. It specifies CASRPGTASGNTIYF.

This clone was found a few times. The chain combines TRBV15 with TRBJ1-2; a weak D match, TRBD1 (5 bases). The CDR3 is made up of 15 amino acids. With 1 base removed from V and 4 bases from J, the gap between germline ends came to 13 bases. Germline-derived CDR1 and CDR2 are LNHNV and YYDKDF (reference sequence). The CDR3 DNA reads TGTGCCACCAGCAGAGCCCTGCAGGGATCCTATGGCTACACCTTC. The encoded protein is CATSRALQGSYGYTF.

The chain carries TRBV5-4 and TRBJ1-2; D perhaps matches TRBD1 (6 bases). V shed 4 bases and J shed 4 bases, with 11 bases lying between them. Germline values: CDR1 SGHNT, CDR2 YYREEE (reference sequence). CDR3 length: 13 amino acids. The CDR3 here is CASSRQDSYGYTF. CDR3 sequence (DNA): TGTGCCAGCAGCCGACAGGATAGCTATGGCTACACCTTC. Complete variable domain (other parts from reference TRBV5-4 and TRBJ1-2): ETGVTQSPTHLIKTRGQQVTLRCSSQSGHNTVSWYQQALGQGPQFIFQYYREEENGRGNFPPRFSGLQFPNYSSELNVNALELDDSALYLCASSRQDSYGYTFGSGTRLTVV.

The chain uses TRBV18 and TRBJ2-3, with 13 bases that match TRBD2. Looked up from germline, CDR1 is KGHSH and CDR2 is LQKENI. CDR3 length equals 17 residues. The trim removed 5 bases at V and 1 base at J, leaving 6 bases unmatched. CDR3 sequence reads: CASSALAGGPGTDTQYF. In DNA, the CDR3 is TGTGCCAGCTCAGCACTAGCGGGAGGGCCGGGCACAGATACGCAGTATTTT.

This chain connects TRBV4-3 to TRBJ2-7; D is tentatively TRBD1 or TRBD2 (5 bases each). Germline V CDR1 and CDR2: LGHNA, YSLEER. This CDR3 is 16 amino acids long. The V gene lost 5 bases and the J gene lost 0 bases, with 17 bases spanning the gap. The CDR3 bases are TGCGCCAGCAGCAAGGGAGACGGGGCGAGCTCCTACGAGCAGTACTTC. It specifies CASSKGDGASSYEQYF.

CDR3 sequence: CASSPRDRGNQPQHF. The DNA for the CDR3 is TGTGCCAGCAGTCCCCGGGACAGGGGCAATCAGCCCCAGCATTTT. The rearrangement uses TRBV2 and TRBJ1-5; TRBD1 matches 9 bases. V shed 5 bases, J shed 2 bases, and the junction held 4 bases outside the gene matches. Germline-derived CDR1 and CDR2 are SNHLY and FYNNEI. The CDR3 is 15 residues long.

The chain employs TRBV2 and TRBJ1-5, with 7 bases matching TRBD1. Per germline, CDR1 SNHLY and CDR2 FYNNEI. This CDR3 is built from 15 residues. The junction had 5 bases not matched to a gene; V was cut back by 2 bases and J by 4 bases. The CDR3 bases are TGTGCCAGCAGTGAACAGGGGGGCAAGAATCAGCCCCAGCATTTT. Translating gives CASSEQGGKNQPQHF.

The sample holds a few counts of this clone. The chain joins TRBV19 to TRBJ1-2, with 7 positions matching TRBD1. With V trimmed by 3 bases and J by 6 bases, 7 bases remained unmatched. This CDR3 spans 14 amino acids. CDR1 is LNHDA and CDR2 is SQIVND in the germline V gene (reference sequence). CDR3 protein: CASSISDRDHGYTF. CDR3 DNA sequence: TGTGCCAGTAGTATTAGTGACAGGGACCATGGCTACACCTTC.

The rearrangement uses TRBV27 and TRBJ2-5; the D gene is possibly TRBD1 (6 bases). The V gene lost 5 bases and the J gene lost 5 bases, with 18 bases spanning the gap. Germline values: CDR1 MNHEY, CDR2 SMNVEV (reference sequence). The CDR3 runs 15 residues. The DNA of the CDR3 is TGTGCCAGCAGTAAAGCAGGGGTTCGTGGGGAGACCCAGTACTTC. Protein sequence: CASSKAGVRGETQYF.

Only one count was recorded for this clone. The V gene is TRBV6-6, the J gene TRBJ1-4, with 7 bases identical to TRBD1. Germline V gene sequence: CDR1 MNHNY, CDR2 SVGAGI (reference sequence). V was clipped by 3 bases and J by 6 bases; unmatched bases: 7. The CDR3 has 15 amino acids. The CDR3 protein is CASSYSAGGDEKLFF. For the CDR3, the DNA is TGTGCCAGCAGTTATTCGGCAGGGGGAGATGAAAAACTGTTTTTT.

J is TRBJ2-1 and V is TRBV6-1, with D hard to call. With 2 bases removed from V and 7 bases from J, the gap between germline ends came to 9 bases. The CDR3 runs to 13 residues. Germline CDR1 is MNHNS and CDR2 is SASEGT. CDR3 DNA: TGTGCCAGCAGTGAACGCGCGCGGAATGAGCAGTTCTTC. As protein: CASSERARNEQFF.

The V call is TRBV29-1, the J call TRBJ2-1, with a tentative D call TRBD1 (6 bases). The CDR3 has 11 amino acids. Germline CDR1 reads SQVTM; CDR2 reads ANQGSEA. The ends were cut back, 6 bases at V and 10 bases at J, with 13 bases in the middle. The CDR3 coding sequence is TGCAGCGTAGCTACAGGGTACGAGCAGTTCTTC. Translating it yields CSVATGYEQFF.

The chain couples TRBV27 to TRBJ2-6; D is ambiguous. This CDR3 region has 17 residues. The germline CDR1 and CDR2 sequences are MNHEY and SMNVEV (reference sequence). V lost 1 base and J lost 0, with 10 bases in between. Here the CDR3 reads CASSLWASSSGANVLTF. The CDR3 DNA reads as TGTGCCAGCAGTTTATGGGCCAGTAGCTCTGGGGCCAACGTCCTGACTTTC.

The chain couples TRBV7-2 to TRBJ2-7, with TRBD1 matching 10 bases. This CDR3 region has 14 residues. V was pared by 4 bases and J by 3 bases, with 3 bases of the junction left unmatched. Germline CDR1 reads SGHTA; CDR2 reads FQGNSA. CDR3 nucleotide sequence: TGTGCCAGCAGCTCACGGGACAGGGGCTACGAGCAGTACTTC. This gives the protein CASSSRDRGYEQYF.

The rearrangement joins TRBV5-6 to TRBJ2-1; D gene ambiguous. Germline V gene data show CDR1 as SGHDT and CDR2 as YYEEEE. V lost 4 bases and J lost 4, with 18 bases in between. The length of the CDR3 is 16 residues. The CDR3 nucleotides are TGTGCCAGCAGCCTCGACCTAGGATCTAGATACAATGAGCAGTTCTTC. Protein: CASSLDLGSRYNEQFF. The variable domain in full, with the rest retrieved from reference TRBV5-6 and TRBJ2-1, is DAGVTQSPTHLIKTRGQQVTLRCSPKSGHDTVSWYQQALGQGPQFIFQYYEEEERQRGNFPDRFSGHQFPNYSSELNVNALLLGDSALYLCASSLDLGSRYNEQFFGPGTRLTVL.